This T cell receptor (beta chain) was sequenced in a study of CXCR3-negative and CXCR3-positive naive CD8 T cells. General study results and limits: In cryopreserved cells, CXCR3 expression partially decreased, and fresh PBMCs were used in most assays. When CXCR3-positive naive cells were set against CXCR3-negative naive cells, the former had more hydrophobic TRB CDR3s.

As to this clonotype: Its specificity is unknown.

Germline loops: CDR1 GTSNPN, CDR2 SVGIG (reference sequence). The CDR3 runs 12 residues. The TRB libraries of cDNA were built by UMI-labeled 5' RACE. Following a re-call of the 5' RACE reads, TCRdb has one entry per CDR3 protein and lacks DNA. This sample lists 95,000 to 100,000 distinct CDR3 sequences; its ten largest clones have approximately 0.99%. Sequencing was carried out using naive CXCR3+ CD8+ T cells from blood. Subset defined: CD45RO-CCR7+CD27+CD95- naive CD8+ T cells expressing CXCR3 (TNR3+). The receptor was derived from a human donor in good health. Some clones in this sample may be carry-over from other donors' samples. The chain couples TRBV30 to TRBJ2-1; TCRdb reports TRBD1, a call that lacks DNA to check it against. The CDR3 sequence is CAWSPWGDEQFF.